The clone carrying this T cell receptor beta chain showed up just a few times. The data stem from a study of early T cells in non-severe SARS-CoV-2 infection. Study context: Chains were not paired, and sequencing was done on bulk RNA from unsorted whole blood.

Molecules of cDNA were individually given unique molecular identifiers that were attached to them. Each CDR3 protein is one row after TCRdb ran MiXCR on the 5' RACE reads. The sample contains about 60,000 distinct CDR3 sequences, about 8.9% of which appear only once. This CDR3 comprises 15 residues. Trimming at V came to 5 bases and at J to 7 bases, leaving 8 bases not matched to a gene. The V gene's germline CDR1 is SSHAT and CDR2 FNYEAQ (reference sequence). The source is an adult who was a healthcare worker with PCR-confirmed SARS-CoV-2 infection or an uninfected control (not recorded which). The sequenced sample consisted of whole blood. The chain uses TRBV7-7 and TRBJ2-1, with 10 bases matching TRBD2. CDR3 nucleotide sequence: TGTGCCAGCAGCCCCGGGACTAGCGTCTCGAATGAGCAGTTCTTC. It is translated as CASSPGTSVSNEQFF.